This is a list of T cell receptor beta chains from one sample in a study of technical replicates of blood from several donors. Assay used: immunoSEQ multiplex PCR; TCRdb lists only in-frame clones, some missing. This repertoire shows tens of thousands of clones, around 90% found once; its top ten account for more than 0.2%. Sequencing was performed on T cells isolated from PBMCs. The receptors stem from a human donor in good health. CDR3s include the opening cysteine and the closing phenylalanine or tryptophan. Each record gives: clone size, J gene, D gene, V gene, CDR3 protein, CDR3 DNA. The D gene is left open where the match is weak. The listing skips clone size in some rows; elsewhere it reads once, few, many or a size class.

size: .
J: TRBJ2-3
D: TRBD2
V: TRBV5-4
CDR3: CASSLAGGADTQYF
DNA: TGTGCCAGCAGCCTAGCGGGAGGAGCAGATACGCAGTATTTT

size: .
J: TRBJ1-2
D: TRBD1
V: TRBV27
CDR3: CASRGQGPNYGYTF
DNA: TGTGCCAGCAGGGGACAGGGACCTAACTATGGCTACACCTTC

size: .
J: TRBJ2-1
D: TRBD2
V: TRBV4-1
CDR3: CASSQTDRDYYNEQFF
DNA: TGCGCCAGCAGCCAAACCGACCGGGACTACTACAATGAGCAGTTCTTC

size: .
J: TRBJ1-6
D: TRBD1
V: TRBV5-6
CDR3: CASSLLTGVQNSPLHF
DNA: TGTGCCAGCAGTTTATTAACAGGGGTCCAAAATTCACCCCTCCACTTT

size: .
J: TRBJ2-7
D: TRBD2
V: TRBV7-9
CDR3: CASSLAGLAVYEQYF
DNA: TGTGCCAGCAGCTTAGCGGGACTAGCGGTCTACGAGCAGTACTTC

size: .
J: TRBJ2-7
D: TRBD1
V: TRBV5-1
CDR3: CASSIGQGPNYEQYF
DNA: TGCGCCAGCAGCATCGGACAGGGTCCTAACTACGAGCAGTACTTC

size: .
J: TRBJ2-1
D: TRBD2
V: TRBV2
CDR3: CASKRTSGIQNEQFF
DNA: TGTGCCAGCAAGAGGACTAGCGGGATTCAGAATGAGCAGTTCTTC

size: .
J: TRBJ2-1
D: TRBD2
V: TRBV28
CDR3: CASSSILQGGGLAENPTHEQFF
DNA: TGTGCCAGCAGTTCGATCCTACAGGGGGGCGGACTAGCGGAAAATCCCACCCATGAGCAGTTCTTC

size: .
J: TRBJ1-3
D: .
V: TRBV25-1
CDR3: CASSELGALNPNTIYF
DNA: TGTGCCAGCAGTGAATTGGGAGCACTTAATCCTAACACCATATATTTT

size: .
J: TRBJ2-7
D: .
V: TRBV11-2
CDR3: CASRADSASTYEQYF
DNA: TGTGCCAGCAGGGCTGATAGCGCTTCGACCTACGAGCAGTACTTC

size: .
J: TRBJ2-1
D: TRBD2
V: TRBV25-1
CDR3: CASSPSGGFNEQFF
DNA: TGTGCCAGCAGCCCTAGCGGGGGCTTCAATGAGCAGTTCTTC

size: few
J: TRBJ1-1
D: .
V: TRBV14
CDR3: CASSQLEDTTLGNTEAFF
DNA: TGTGCCAGCAGCCAATTAGAGGACACTACCTTGGGGAACACTGAAGCTTTCTTT

size: .
J: TRBJ2-1
D: .
V: TRBV5-1
CDR3: CASSLGTEYNEQFF
DNA: TGCGCCAGCAGCTTGGGGACAGAATACAATGAGCAGTTCTTC

size: once
J: TRBJ1-1
D: .
V: TRBV18
CDR3: CASSPRLGQPRNTEAFF
DNA: TGTGCCAGCTCACCACGACTGGGTCAGCCGAGGAACACTGAAGCTTTCTTT

size: .
J: TRBJ2-7
D: TRBD1
V: TRBV27
CDR3: CASSLSWTGSNEQYF
DNA: TGTGCCAGCAGTTTATCGTGGACAGGGTCCAACGAGCAGTACTTC

size: .
J: TRBJ2-3
D: .
V: TRBV18
CDR3: CASSPQGVTDTQYF
DNA: TGTGCCAGCTCACCACAGGGGGTAACAGATACGCAGTATTTT

size: once
J: TRBJ2-5
D: .
V: TRBV7-9
CDR3: CASSLEPVETQYF
DNA: TGTGCCAGCAGCTTAGAGCCGGTGGAGACCCAGTACTTC

size: .
J: TRBJ1-5
D: .
V: TRBV28
CDR3: CASSSLRGAARQPQHF
DNA: TGTGCCAGCAGTTCACTTCGTGGAGCGGCTAGGCAGCCCCAGCATTTT

size: .
J: TRBJ1-3
D: .
V: TRBV4-1
CDR3: CASSLSTGNTIYF
DNA: TGCGCCAGCAGCCTTTCTACTGGAAACACCATATATTTT

size: .
J: TRBJ2-2
D: .
V: TRBV7-6
CDR3: CASSLNRQSSGELFF
DNA: TGTGCCAGCAGCCTAAACCGACAGTCGTCCGGGGAGCTGTTTTTT

size: once
J: TRBJ2-3
D: TRBD2
V: TRBV27
CDR3: CASVPPGGGTDTQYF
DNA: TGTGCCAGCGTCCCACCGGGGGGAGGCACAGATACGCAGTATTTT

size: .
J: TRBJ2-7
D: TRBD1
V: TRBV5-1
CDR3: CASSSRDSSYEQYF
DNA: TGCGCCAGCAGCTCCCGGGACAGCTCCTACGAGCAGTACTTC

size: .
J: TRBJ2-4
D: .
V: TRBV19
CDR3: CASSIASALAKNIQYF
DNA: TGTGCCAGTAGTATAGCCAGCGCCCTAGCCAAAAACATTCAGTACTTC

size: .
J: TRBJ2-7
D: .
V: TRBV11-2
CDR3: CASSFRRERYEQYF
DNA: TGTGCCAGCAGCTTTCGTCGGGAAAGGTACGAGCAGTACTTC

size: .
J: TRBJ1-5
D: .
V: TRBV7-9
CDR3: CASSDQGLRDQPQHF
DNA: TGTGCCAGCAGCGACCAGGGGTTAAGGGACCAGCCCCAGCATTTT

size: .
J: TRBJ1-4
D: .
V: TRBV18
CDR3: CASSPPSLLKLFF
DNA: TGTGCCAGCTCACCACCGTCACTCTTGAAACTGTTTTTT

size: .
J: TRBJ2-1
D: TRBD2
V: TRBV4-2
CDR3: CASSQDWLAGEDEQFF
DNA: TGTGCCAGCAGCCAAGATTGGCTAGCGGGAGAGGATGAGCAGTTCTTC

size: once
J: TRBJ2-7
D: TRBD1
V: TRBV7-6
CDR3: CASSLAGQGTYEQYF
DNA: TGTGCCAGCAGCTTAGCGGGACAGGGGACCTACGAGCAGTACTTC

size: .
J: TRBJ2-7
D: .
V: TRBV5-1
CDR3: CASSSDSIDYEQYF
DNA: TGCGCCAGCAGCTCCGACAGTATCGACTACGAGCAGTACTTC

size: .
J: TRBJ1-1
D: .
V: TRBV7-9
CDR3: CASSLYRDPEAFF
DNA: TGTGCCAGCAGCTTATACAGGGACCCTGAAGCTTTCTTT

size: .
J: TRBJ1-2
D: TRBD1
V: TRBV30
CDR3: CAWSQGADGYTF
DNA: TGTGCCTGGAGTCAGGGGGCGGATGGCTACACCTTC

size: .
J: TRBJ1-4
D: .
V: TRBV27
CDR3: CASSFLGATNEKLFF
DNA: TGTGCCAGCAGTTTTCTCGGGGCAACTAATGAAAAACTGTTTTTT

size: .
J: TRBJ1-2
D: .
V: TRBV5-1
CDR3: CASRNSGQIGGYTF
DNA: TGCGCCAGCAGAAATTCGGGACAAATCGGCGGCTACACCTTC

size: .
J: TRBJ1-1
D: TRBD1
V: TRBV4-1
CDR3: CASSPIQGGNTEAFF
DNA: TGCGCCAGCAGCCCAATACAGGGGGGGAACACTGAAGCTTTCTTT

size: .
J: TRBJ1-4
D: TRBD1
V: TRBV27
CDR3: CASSFDRVRSEKLFF
DNA: TGTGCCAGCAGTTTTGACAGGGTCAGGTCTGAAAAACTGTTTTTT

size: .
J: TRBJ2-7
D: TRBD2
V: TRBV4-1
CDR3: CASSQDLAGGPVEQYF
DNA: TGCGCCAGCAGCCAAGATCTAGCGGGAGGGCCGGTCGAGCAGTACTTC

size: .
J: TRBJ1-1
D: TRBD1
V: TRBV11-2
CDR3: CASSPRQGVMNTEAFF
DNA: TGTGCCAGCAGCCCCAGACAGGGAGTTATGAACACTGAAGCTTTCTTT

size: once
J: TRBJ2-1
D: TRBD2
V: TRBV19
CDR3: CASSIEGLAPWYNEQFF
DNA: TGTGCCAGTAGTATAGAGGGACTAGCCCCGTGGTACAATGAGCAGTTCTTC

size: .
J: TRBJ2-7
D: TRBD2
V: TRBV18
CDR3: CASSPASGAGPGYEQYF
DNA: TGTGCCAGCTCACCTGCCAGCGGAGCGGGACCGGGCTACGAGCAGTACTTC

size: once
J: TRBJ2-4
D: TRBD2
V: TRBV28
CDR3: CASSLGREAIQYF
DNA: TGTGCCAGCAGTTTAGGGCGGGAGGCCATTCAGTACTTC

size: once
J: TRBJ1-1
D: .
V: TRBV5-1
CDR3: CASSLVAGTEAFF
DNA: TGCGCCAGCAGCTTGGTAGCTGGGACTGAAGCTTTCTTT

size: .
J: TRBJ2-3
D: TRBD2
V: TRBV28
CDR3: CASSFYSGRPLTDTQYF
DNA: TGTGCCAGCAGTTTTTATAGCGGGAGGCCCCTCACAGATACGCAGTATTTT

size: once
J: TRBJ1-5
D: .
V: TRBV7-9
CDR3: CASSRGREGTYSNQPQHF
DNA: TGTGCCAGCAGCCGCGGCAGGGAGGGAACCTATAGCAATCAGCCCCAGCATTTT

size: .
J: TRBJ2-5
D: TRBD2
V: TRBV28
CDR3: CASSWEREGLFPQETQYF
DNA: TGTGCCAGCAGTTGGGAGCGGGAGGGCCTCTTCCCGCAAGAGACCCAGTACTTC

size: .
J: TRBJ1-1
D: .
V: TRBV15
CDR3: CATSRDHREGTEAFF
DNA: TGTGCCACCAGCAGAGATCACAGGGAGGGCACTGAAGCTTTCTTT